The 8 T cell receptor beta chains below come from one sample, sequenced in a study of shared clonotypes between healthy human individuals. Only in-frame clones appear in the TCRdb table, and some are missing; sequencing was by immunoSEQ multiplex PCR. The sample yields 660,000 or so clones, about 95% seen once. Naive CD8 cells lacked CD45RO and underwent positive selection for CCR7, leaving out terminally differentiated effector memory CD45RA+ cells. The sample taken for sequencing was naive CD8+ T cells sorted from blood. These receptors all stem from a woman between 25 and 40 years old in good health.

The chain combines TRBV28 with TRBJ1-2; 7 bases match TRBD1. CDR1 and CDR2 from the germline V gene are MDHEN and SYDVKM. This CDR3 contains 14 residues. V lost 1 base to trimming and J lost 6 bases; unmatched junction nucleotides: 5. The CDR3 DNA is TGTGCCAGCAGTTTATTGAGAGGGGGCGATGGCTACACCTTC. Translation gives CASSLLRGGDGYTF.

Turning to this clone: Other DNA sequences of this sample code for an identical CDR3. J is TRBJ2-5 and V is TRBV5-6, with D unclear. The V and J ends lost 2 bases and 7 bases respectively, with 6 bases between them. CDR3 length: 11 amino acids. CDR1 and CDR2 from the germline V gene are SGHDT and YYEEEE. CDR3 sequence (DNA): TGTGCCAGCAGCTTAGGTGGGACCCAGTACTTC. Translated, it gives CASSLGGTQYF.

The CDR3 protein is CASSDWTPEQYF. Here the CDR3 DNA reads TGTGCCAGCAGTGACTGGACCCCCGAGCAGTACTTC. The J gene is TRBJ2-7, the V gene TRBV28; no clear D. Germline CDR1 is MDHEN and CDR2 is SYDVKM. The length of the CDR3 is 12 residues. Trimming stripped 5 bases from V and 6 bases from J, with 11 bases between.

This sequence joins TRBV27 and TRBJ1-2; no clear D. CDR1 is MNHEY and CDR2 is SMNVEV in the germline V gene (reference sequence). The CDR3 totals 12 residues. With 6 bases removed from V and 5 bases from J, the gap between germline ends came to 10 bases. The CDR3 nucleotides read TGTGCCAGCAGCCTAGACGGGTATGGCTACACCTTC. Translating gives CASSLDGYGYTF.

The chain has TRBV6-1 and TRBJ2-2; D not resolved. Germline V lookup: CDR1 MNHNS, CDR2 SASEGT. Between the trimmed V and J ends, which lost 2 bases and 0 bases, there was a span of 7 bases. CDR3 length equals 15 residues. The CDR3 coding sequence is TGTGCCAGCAGTGAAATCGCTTCGAACACCGGGGAGCTGTTTTTT. This gives the protein CASSEIASNTGELFF.

This clone was recorded once. The rearrangement uses TRBV9 and TRBJ1-1, with D possibly TRBD1 on 5 matching bases. The CDR3 covers 13 residues. Germline V gene sequence: CDR1 SGDLS, CDR2 YYNGEE. The ends were cut back, 2 bases at V and 5 bases at J, with 10 bases in the middle. CDR3 in amino acids: CASSVGDGTEAFF. The CDR3 DNA reads TGTGCCAGCAGCGTGGGGGACGGAACTGAAGCTTTCTTT.

This clone was recorded once. The chain joins TRBV27 to TRBJ1-4; D gene ambiguous. The germline CDR1 and CDR2 sequences are MNHEY and SMNVEV (reference sequence). CDR3 length: 14 amino acids. V was shortened by 4 bases and J by 6 bases, with 12 bases between the two germline ends. The CDR3 region is CASSSGQRHEKLFF. The CDR3 nucleotides are TGTGCCAGCAGTTCGGGTCAGAGGCATGAAAAACTGTTTTTT.

This chain uses TRBV7-9 with TRBJ1-1; D is undetermined. Germline V CDR1 and CDR2: SEHNR, FQNEAQ (reference sequence). V was shortened by 0 bases and J by 1 base, with 9 bases between the two germline ends. CDR3 length: 15 residues. CDR3 region: CASSLALRSNTEAFF. CDR3 bases: TGTGCCAGCAGCTTAGCGCTGCGGTCGAACACTGAAGCTTTCTTT.